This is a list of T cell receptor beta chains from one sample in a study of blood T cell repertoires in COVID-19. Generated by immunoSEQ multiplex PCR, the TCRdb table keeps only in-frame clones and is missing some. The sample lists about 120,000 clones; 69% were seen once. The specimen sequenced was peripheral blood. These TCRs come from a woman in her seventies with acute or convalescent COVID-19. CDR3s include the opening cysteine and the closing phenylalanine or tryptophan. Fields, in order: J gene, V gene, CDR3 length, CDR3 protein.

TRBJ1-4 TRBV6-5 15 CASSYLDRANEKLFF
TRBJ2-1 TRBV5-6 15 CASSPGLAGVYEQFF
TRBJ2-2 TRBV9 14 CASSVTSLTGELFF
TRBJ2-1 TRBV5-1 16 CASRIGSAVSYNEQFF
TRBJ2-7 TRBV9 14 CASSVEGSTREQYF
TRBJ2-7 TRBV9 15 CASSVEASGRYEQYF
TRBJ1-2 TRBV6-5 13 CASSRDIPGGYTF
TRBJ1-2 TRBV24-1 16 CATSRTGVTNFDGYTF
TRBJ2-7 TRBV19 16 CASSIGSGRGSYEQYF
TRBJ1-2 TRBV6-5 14 CASSQSGGYYGYTF